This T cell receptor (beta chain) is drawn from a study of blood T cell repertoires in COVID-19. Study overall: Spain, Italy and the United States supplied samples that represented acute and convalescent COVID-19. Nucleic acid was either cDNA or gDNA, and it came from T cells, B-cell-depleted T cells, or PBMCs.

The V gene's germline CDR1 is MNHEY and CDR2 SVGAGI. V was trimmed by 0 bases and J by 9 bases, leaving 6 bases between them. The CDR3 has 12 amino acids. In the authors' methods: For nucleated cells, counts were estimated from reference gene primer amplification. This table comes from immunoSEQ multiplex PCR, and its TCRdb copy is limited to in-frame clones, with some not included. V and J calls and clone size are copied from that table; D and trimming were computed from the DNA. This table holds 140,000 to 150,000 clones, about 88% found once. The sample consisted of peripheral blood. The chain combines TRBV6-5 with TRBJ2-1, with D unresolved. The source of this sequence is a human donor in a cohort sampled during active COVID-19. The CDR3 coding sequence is TGTGCCAGCAGTTACTCCCTCAGTGAGCAGTTCTTC. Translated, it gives CASSYSLSEQFF.